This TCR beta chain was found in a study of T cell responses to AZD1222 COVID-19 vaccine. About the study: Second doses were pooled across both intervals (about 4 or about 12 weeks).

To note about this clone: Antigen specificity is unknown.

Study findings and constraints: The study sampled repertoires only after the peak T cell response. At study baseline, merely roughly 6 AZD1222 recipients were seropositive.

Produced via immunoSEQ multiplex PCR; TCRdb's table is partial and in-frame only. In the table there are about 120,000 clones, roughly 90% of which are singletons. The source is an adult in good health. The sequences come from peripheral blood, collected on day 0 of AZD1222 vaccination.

CDR3 bases: TGCAGCGTTGGACGGAGACAAGAGACCCAGTACTTC. This sequence encodes CSVGRRQETQYF. The V gene is TRBV29-1, the J gene TRBJ2-5; D ambiguous. The V and J ends lost 4 bases and 2 bases respectively, with 8 bases between them. This CDR3 is built from 12 residues. In germline, CDR1 is SQVTM, CDR2 ANQGSEA.